Below are 21 T cell receptor beta chains sequenced from a single sample in a study of human T cells and chemical hapten exposure. TCRdb reprocessed the RACE reads via MiXCR and lists one record per CDR3 protein. Found here are 84,000 or so distinct CDR3 sequences, 8.5% of them singletons; the top ten hold approximately 2.4%. Time point indicated: pre-sensitization, week 0. Stated treatment: therapeutic diphenylcyclopropenone sensitization with weekly scalp DPC. Sequencing was performed on whole blood, taken in connection with sensitization to the hapten diphenylcyclopropenone (DPC). All receptors come from a man aged 35 to 55 with alopecia areata. Some clones in this sample may be carry-over from other donors' samples.

The sample holds many counts of this clonotype. The chain joins TRBV5-1 to TRBJ2-7; unclear D gene. Trimming stripped 2 bases from V and 4 bases from J, with 13 bases between. Per the germline V gene, CDR1 is SGHRS and CDR2 is YFSETQ. This CDR3 contains 14 residues. The CDR3 region has the DNA TGCGCCAGCAGCTTAGGTCGGCGGTTGTACGAGCAGTACGTC. Residues: CASSLGRRLYEQYV.

The chain employs TRBV6-5 and TRBJ1-2, with TRBD1 identical over 7 bases. The CDR3 is 14 amino acids. V dropped 6 bases and J dropped 5; count of bases not matched to a gene: 9. CDR1 MNHEY and CDR2 SVGAGI come from the germline V gene. The CDR3, as DNA: TGTGCCAGCAGGACCGAACAGGGGTTGTATGGCTACACCTTC. It encodes CASRTEQGLYGYTF.

In its sample, this clonotype was seen many times. The chain joins TRBV4-2 to TRBJ1-3; 7 bases map to TRBD1. V lost 0 bases and J lost 5; bases outside the gene matches: 7. The germline V gene encodes CDR1 LGHNA and CDR2 YNFKEQ. CDR3 length equals 16 residues. The CDR3, as DNA: TGTGCCAGCAGCCAAGATGAAACAGGGGTTCGAAACACCATATATTTT. This codes for CASSQDETGVRNTIYF.

This clonotype was seen a few times. The chain is built from TRBV12-3 or TRBV12-4 and TRBJ1-5, with a possible D match to TRBD1 (6 bases). CDR3 size: 13 residues. The ends were cut back, 5 bases at V and 7 bases at J, with 12 bases in the middle. The DNA of the CDR3 is TGTGCCAGCAGTCCCCAGGGACAACAGCCCCAGCATTTT. Its translation: CASSPQGQQPQHF.

In this sample, this clonotype turned up many times. The chain couples TRBV27 to TRBJ1-2; tentatively, D is TRBD1 (5 bases). There are 13 residues in the CDR3. V lost 4 bases and J lost 6, with 12 bases in between. In germline, CDR1 is MNHEY, CDR2 SMNVEV (reference sequence). CDR3 residues: CASSSRAGNGYTF. DNA of the CDR3: TGTGCCAGCAGTTCCCGAGCAGGGAATGGCTACACCTTC.

This clonotype was detected a few times. J is TRBJ1-5 and V is TRBV15; D gene uncertain. Trimming took 0 bases from V and 6 from J, leaving 6 bases between them. Germline lookup yields CDR1 LNHNV and CDR2 YYDKDF (reference sequence). CDR3 length: 13 amino acids. The DNA for the CDR3 is TGTGCCACCAGCAGAGACATCTCTCAGCCCCAGCATTTT. As protein: CATSRDISQPQHF.

This clonotype was counted a few times. The V and J genes are TRBV7-3 and TRBJ2-3; the D is unclear. Germline V gene lookup returns CDR1 SGHTA and CDR2 FQGTGA. This CDR3 is 15 amino acids long. The germline V and J ends were trimmed by 4 bases and 1 base, with 12 bases remaining between them. The CDR3: CASSSRLGGTDTQYF. The CDR3 nucleotides read TGTGCCAGCAGCTCTCGCCTAGGCGGCACAGATACGCAGTATTTT.

The genes are TRBV27 and TRBJ2-7, with TRBD1 identical over 7 bases. The length of the CDR3 is 14 residues. Germline values: CDR1 MNHEY, CDR2 SMNVEV (reference sequence). The V and J ends lost 5 bases and 2 bases, in that order; junction bases with no gene match: 6. CDR3 in amino acids: CASSPTGPPYEQYV. The CDR3 coding sequence is TGTGCCAGCAGTCCGACAGGGCCCCCCTACGAGCAGTACGTC.

This clonotype showed up many times. The genes are TRBV25-1 and TRBJ2-4; no clear D gene. Germline lookup yields CDR1 MGHDK and CDR2 SYGVNS. The V end lost 3 bases, the J end lost 0 bases, and 9 bases lay between the germline ends. This CDR3 is 15 amino acids long. The CDR3 DNA sequence: TGTGCCAGCAGTGATGGCAGCCTAGCCAAAAACATTCAGTACTTC. It encodes CASSDGSLAKNIQYF.

This chain joins TRBV20-1 and TRBJ2-5; TRBD2 aligns across 7 bases. J gave up 4 bases and V 6 bases, and 14 bases lay outside the gene matches. From germline, CDR1 is DFQATT and CDR2 SNEGSKA (reference sequence). The CDR3 covers 15 residues. This chain's CDR3 is CSATINAGVGETQYF. The CDR3 bases are TGCAGTGCCACAATTAATGCGGGAGTGGGAGAGACCCAGTACTTC.

In its sample, this clonotype was seen many times. V and J are TRBV18 and TRBJ1-5; TRBD1 aligns across 7 bases. The CDR3 is made up of 15 amino acids. V shed 5 bases and J 4 bases; nucleotides not matched to a gene: 8. Germline V lookup: CDR1 KGHSH, CDR2 LQKENI. The CDR3 nucleotides read TGTGCCAGCTCATCTGACAGGGTTGAGAATCAGCCCCAGCATTTT. Translating it yields CASSSDRVENQPQHF.

This clonotype was seen ten or more times. The rearrangement uses TRBV20-1 and TRBJ2-1; 10 positions agree with TRBD2. The ends lost 5 bases at V and 3 bases at J; junction bases unmatched: 7. This CDR3 spans 15 amino acids. Germline values: CDR1 DFQATT, CDR2 SNEGSKA (reference sequence). The CDR3 DNA reads as TGCAGTGCTGATGACAGCGGGAGGGACTACAATGAGCAGTTCTTC. Protein: CSADDSGRDYNEQFF.

This chain uses TRBV29-1 with TRBJ1-1, with D tentatively TRBD1 (6 bases). This CDR3 region has 12 residues. With 8 bases removed from V and 4 bases from J, the gap between germline ends came to 14 bases. CDR1 and CDR2 from the germline V gene are SQVTM and ANQGSEA. The CDR3 DNA is TGCAGCTTGGTACAGGGCGCCACTGAAGCTTTCTTT. Its translation: CSLVQGATEAFF.

The table lists this clonotype with many counts. J is TRBJ1-4 and V is TRBV3-1, with D unresolved. V was trimmed by 3 bases and J by 7 bases, leaving 3 bases between them. Per germline, CDR1 LGHDT and CDR2 YNNKEL (reference sequence). The CDR3 is made up of 11 amino acids. The CDR3: CASSHLEKLFF. DNA of the CDR3: TGTGCCAGCAGCCACCTTGAAAAACTGTTTTTT.

This clonotype was seen ten or more times. The V gene is TRBV11-2, the J gene TRBJ2-3; TRBD1 matches at 8 bases. Trimming cost V 1 base and J 4 bases; bases outside gene matches: 13. Germline CDR1 SGHAT, CDR2 FQNNGV. The CDR3 is 18 residues long. CDR3 sequence reads: CASSLGAAGTGYADTQYF. Here the CDR3 DNA reads TGTGCCAGCAGCTTAGGGGCTGCCGGGACAGGCTACGCAGATACGCAGTATTTT.

There are many counts of this clonotype. The chain combines TRBV18 with TRBJ1-1; D is ambiguous. V dropped 5 bases and J dropped 3 bases, with 10 bases sitting between them. The CDR3 totals 13 residues. Looked up from germline, CDR1 is KGHSH and CDR2 is LQKENI. As DNA, the CDR3 is TGTGCCAGCTCAGGGAGGGCGGACACTGAAGCTTTCTTT. Protein sequence: CASSGRADTEAFF.

V and J are TRBV19 and TRBJ1-4; 8 bases match TRBD1. CDR3 length: 14 residues. Per the germline V gene, CDR1 is LNHDA and CDR2 is SQIVND (reference sequence). The V gene end was trimmed by 9 bases and the J gene end by 0 bases; junction bases not matched to a gene: 3. CDR3 region: CASQTGATNEKLFF. CDR3 bases: TGTGCCAGCCAGACAGGGGCAACTAATGAAAAACTGTTTTTT.

The V gene is TRBV5-5, the J gene TRBJ2-5; 10 bases fit TRBD2. J lost 4 bases, V lost 0 bases, and 3 bases had no gene match. In germline, CDR1 is SGHKS, CDR2 YYEKEE (reference sequence). This CDR3 is built from 15 residues. CDR3 in amino acids: CASSLEGLAAETQYF. The CDR3 DNA reads TGTGCCAGCAGCTTGGAAGGACTAGCGGCAGAGACCCAGTACTTC.

The chain's CDR3 is CASSGLAGEETQYF. The DNA of the CDR3 is TGTGCCAGCTCGGGACTAGCGGGAGAAGAGACCCAGTACTTC. The V and J genes are TRBV18 and TRBJ2-5, with 14 bases aligning to TRBD2. Per germline, CDR1 KGHSH and CDR2 LQKENI. V lost 6 bases and J lost 3; bases outside the gene matches: 0. The CDR3 is 14 amino acids.

This clonotype has a count of ten or more. J is TRBJ2-1 and V is TRBV2; 12 bases line up with TRBD2. CDR1 and CDR2 from the germline V gene are SNHLY and FYNNEI. The CDR3 sequence is 16 residues long. J lost 0 bases, V lost 6 bases, and 3 bases had no gene match. CDR3 region: CASRGLAGRSYNEQFF. CDR3 DNA sequence: TGTGCCAGCAGGGGACTAGCGGGCCGCTCCTACAATGAGCAGTTCTTC.

This clonotype came up many times. The chain joins TRBV7-9 to TRBJ2-7, with D hard to call. Per germline, CDR1 SEHNR and CDR2 FQNEAQ (reference sequence). The length of the CDR3 is 13 residues. With 0 bases removed from V and 7 bases from J, the gap between germline ends came to 10 bases. Here the CDR3 reads CASSLAANGEQYF. The CDR3 region has the DNA TGTGCCAGCAGCTTAGCCGCGAACGGGGAGCAGTACTTC.